The present T cell receptor (beta chain) was sequenced within a study of T cells in tumors after PD-1 blockade. The germline CDR1 and CDR2 sequences are MNHNY and SVGAGI (reference sequence). V lost 4 bases, J lost 0 bases, and 13 bases lay in between. This CDR3 is 15 amino acids long. Tumor or blood genomic DNA was sequenced, with inputs of about 600 ng to 6,500 ng. Study conclusions and caveats: Peripheral recruitment is suggested, as some novel exhausted tumor clones were in pre-treatment blood.

This table comes from immunoSEQ multiplex PCR, and its TCRdb copy is limited to in-frame clones, with some not included. The sample consists of roughly 59,000 clones, roughly 77% of them appearing once. Comment on this clone: The antigen is undetermined.

Sequencing was performed on PBMCs, taken before anti-PD-1 treatment. The TCR was taken from a human donor with basal cell carcinoma. The chain uses TRBV6-6 and TRBJ2-7, with unresolved D. The DNA for the CDR3 is TGTGCCAGCAGTTCCGGTTCCAGGAGCTCCTACGAGCAGTACTTC. This sequence encodes CASSSGSRSSYEQYF.